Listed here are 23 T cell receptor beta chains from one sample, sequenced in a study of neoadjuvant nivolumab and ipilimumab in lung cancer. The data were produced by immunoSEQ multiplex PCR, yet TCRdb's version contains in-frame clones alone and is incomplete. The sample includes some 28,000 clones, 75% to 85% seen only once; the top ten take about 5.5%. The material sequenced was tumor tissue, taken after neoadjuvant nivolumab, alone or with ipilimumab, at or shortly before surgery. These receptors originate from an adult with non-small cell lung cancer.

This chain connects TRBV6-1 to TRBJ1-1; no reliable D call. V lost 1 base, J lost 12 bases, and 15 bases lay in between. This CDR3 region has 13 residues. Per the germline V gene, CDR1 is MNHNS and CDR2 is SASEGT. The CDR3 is CASSEGAEVSTFF. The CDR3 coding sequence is TGTGCCAGCAGTGAAGGGGCAGAGGTTTCGACTTTCTTT.

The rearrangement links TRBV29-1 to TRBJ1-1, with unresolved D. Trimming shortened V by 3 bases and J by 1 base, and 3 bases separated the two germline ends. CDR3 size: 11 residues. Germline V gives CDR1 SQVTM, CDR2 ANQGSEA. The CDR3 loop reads CSVERNTEAFF. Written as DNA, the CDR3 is TGCAGCGTTGAGAGGAACACTGAAGCTTTCTTT.

This CDR3 reads CASSAGQDYGYTF. The CDR3 coding sequence is TGTGCCAGCAGCGCAGGGCAGGACTATGGCTACACCTTC. The chain combines TRBV2 with TRBJ1-2; maybe TRBD1 (5 bases). Trimming took off 6 bases at V and 3 bases at J, with 11 bases between the two ends. From germline, CDR1 is SNHLY and CDR2 FYNNEI. The CDR3 has 13 residues.

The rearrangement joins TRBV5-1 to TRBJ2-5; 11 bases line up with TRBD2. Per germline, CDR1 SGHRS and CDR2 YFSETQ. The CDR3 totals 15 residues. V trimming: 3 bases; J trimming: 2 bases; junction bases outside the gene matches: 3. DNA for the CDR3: TGCGCCAGCAGCTCACGGACTAGCGGGCAAGAGACCCAGTACTTC. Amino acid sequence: CASSSRTSGQETQYF.

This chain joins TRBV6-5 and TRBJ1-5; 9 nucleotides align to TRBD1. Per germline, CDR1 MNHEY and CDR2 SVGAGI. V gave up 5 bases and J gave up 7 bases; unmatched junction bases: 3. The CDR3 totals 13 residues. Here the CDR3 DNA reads TGTGCCAGCAGTACAGGGGGCTGGCAGCCCCAGCATTTT. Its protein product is CASSTGGWQPQHF.

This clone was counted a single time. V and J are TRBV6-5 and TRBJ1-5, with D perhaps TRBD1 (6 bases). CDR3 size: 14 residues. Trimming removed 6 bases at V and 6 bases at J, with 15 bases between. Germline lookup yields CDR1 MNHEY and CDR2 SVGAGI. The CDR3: CASREQGDGQPQHF. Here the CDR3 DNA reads TGTGCCAGCAGGGAACAGGGTGATGGTCAGCCCCAGCATTTT.

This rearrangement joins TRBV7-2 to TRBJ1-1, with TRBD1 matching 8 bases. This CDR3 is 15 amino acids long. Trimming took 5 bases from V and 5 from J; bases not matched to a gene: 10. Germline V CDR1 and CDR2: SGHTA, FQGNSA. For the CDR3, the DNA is TGTGCCAGCAGCCCAGACACAGGGGGTAGGACTGAAGCTTTCTTT. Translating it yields CASSPDTGGRTEAFF.

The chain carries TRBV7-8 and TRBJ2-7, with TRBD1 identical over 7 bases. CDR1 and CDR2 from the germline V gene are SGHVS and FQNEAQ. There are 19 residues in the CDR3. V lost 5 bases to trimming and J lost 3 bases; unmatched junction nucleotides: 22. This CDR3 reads CASSLRTGGQHARLYEQYF. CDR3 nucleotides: TGTGCCAGCAGCCTACGGACAGGAGGACAACACGCTCGCCTCTACGAGCAGTACTTC.

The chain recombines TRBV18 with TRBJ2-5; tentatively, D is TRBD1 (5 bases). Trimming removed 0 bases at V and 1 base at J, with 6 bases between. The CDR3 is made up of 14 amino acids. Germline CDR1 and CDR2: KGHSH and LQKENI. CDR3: CASSPPTVQETQYF. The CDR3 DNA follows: TGTGCCAGCTCACCACCGACAGTCCAAGAGACCCAGTACTTC.

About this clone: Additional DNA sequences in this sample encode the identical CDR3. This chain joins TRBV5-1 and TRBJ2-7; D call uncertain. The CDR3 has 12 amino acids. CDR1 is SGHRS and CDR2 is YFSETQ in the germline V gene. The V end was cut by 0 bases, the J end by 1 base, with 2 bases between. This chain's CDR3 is CASSLVSYEQYF. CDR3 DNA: TGCGCCAGCAGCTTGGTGTCCTACGAGCAGTACTTC.

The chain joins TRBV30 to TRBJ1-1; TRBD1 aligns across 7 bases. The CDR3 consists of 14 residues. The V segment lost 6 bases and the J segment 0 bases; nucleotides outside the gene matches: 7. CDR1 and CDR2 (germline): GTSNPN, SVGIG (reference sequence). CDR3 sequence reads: CACGTVSMNTEAFF. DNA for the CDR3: TGTGCCTGCGGGACAGTTTCCATGAACACTGAAGCTTTCTTT.

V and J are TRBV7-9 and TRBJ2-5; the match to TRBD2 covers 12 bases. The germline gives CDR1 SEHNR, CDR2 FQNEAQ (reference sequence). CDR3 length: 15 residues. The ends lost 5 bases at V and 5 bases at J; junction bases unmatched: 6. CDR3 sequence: CASSETSGSAETQYF. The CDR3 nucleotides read TGTGCCAGCAGCGAGACTAGCGGGAGTGCGGAGACCCAGTACTTC.

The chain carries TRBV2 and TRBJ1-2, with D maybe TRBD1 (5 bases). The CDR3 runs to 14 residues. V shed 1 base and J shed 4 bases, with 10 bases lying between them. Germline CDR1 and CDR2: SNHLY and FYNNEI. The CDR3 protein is CASSEDRLSYGYTF. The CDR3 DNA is TGTGCCAGCAGTGAAGACAGGCTGAGCTATGGCTACACCTTC.

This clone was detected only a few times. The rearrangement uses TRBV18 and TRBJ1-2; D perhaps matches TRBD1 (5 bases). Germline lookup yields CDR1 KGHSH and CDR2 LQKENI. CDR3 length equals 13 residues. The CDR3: CAGEKDDRGGYTF. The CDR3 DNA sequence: TGTGCAGGGGAAAAGGACGATCGAGGTGGCTACACCTTC.

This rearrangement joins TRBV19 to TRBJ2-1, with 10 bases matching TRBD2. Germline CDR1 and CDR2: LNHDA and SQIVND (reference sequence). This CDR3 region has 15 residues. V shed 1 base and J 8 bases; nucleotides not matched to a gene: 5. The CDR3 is CASSIVLAGADEQFF. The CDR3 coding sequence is TGTGCCAGTAGTATAGTGCTAGCGGGGGCGGATGAGCAGTTCTTC.

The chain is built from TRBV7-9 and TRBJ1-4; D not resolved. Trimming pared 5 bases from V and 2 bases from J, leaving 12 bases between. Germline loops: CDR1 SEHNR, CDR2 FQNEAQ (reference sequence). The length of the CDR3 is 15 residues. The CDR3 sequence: CASSAGRNTNEKLFF. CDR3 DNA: TGTGCCAGCAGCGCAGGACGGAACACTAATGAAAAACTGTTTTTT.

The CDR3 region has the DNA TGTGCCAGCAGTTACGGACAGGGCGGAAACACTGAAGCTTTCTTT. Translated: CASSYGQGGNTEAFF. This sequence joins TRBV6-5 and TRBJ1-1, with 8 bases aligning to TRBD1. Per germline, CDR1 MNHEY and CDR2 SVGAGI. CDR3 length: 15 residues. The V and J ends lost 2 bases and 2 bases, in that order; junction bases with no gene match: 4.

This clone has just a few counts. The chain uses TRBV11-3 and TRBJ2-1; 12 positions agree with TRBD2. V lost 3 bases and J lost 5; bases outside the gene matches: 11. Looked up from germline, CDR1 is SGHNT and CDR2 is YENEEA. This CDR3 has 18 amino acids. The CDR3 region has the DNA TGTGCCAGCAGCTTCTTTTACAGGCTAGCGGGGGGGGACAATGAGCAGTTCTTC. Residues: CASSFFYRLAGGDNEQFF.

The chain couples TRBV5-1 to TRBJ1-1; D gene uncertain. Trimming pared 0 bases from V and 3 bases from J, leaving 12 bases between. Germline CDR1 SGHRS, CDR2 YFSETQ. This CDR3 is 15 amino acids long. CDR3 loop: CASSLEVGVDTEAFF. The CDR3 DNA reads TGCGCCAGCAGCTTGGAGGTGGGAGTGGACACTGAAGCTTTCTTT. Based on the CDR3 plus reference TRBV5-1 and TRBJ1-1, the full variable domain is KAGVTQTPRYLIKTRGQQVTLSCSPISGHRSVSWYQQTPGQGLQFLFEYFSETQRNKGNFPGRFSGRQFSNSRSEMNVSTLELGDSALYLCASSLEVGVDTEAFFGQGTRLTVV.

The CDR3 sequence: CASRGQGGGYTF. CDR3 coding DNA: TGTGCCAGCAGGGGACAGGGGGGAGGCTACACCTTC. The rearrangement uses TRBV6-6 and TRBJ1-2, with TRBD1 identical over 11 bases. The CDR3 has 12 residues. V lost 6 bases to trimming and J lost 8 bases; unmatched junction nucleotides: 2. The germline CDR1 and CDR2 sequences are MNHNY and SVGAGI (reference sequence).

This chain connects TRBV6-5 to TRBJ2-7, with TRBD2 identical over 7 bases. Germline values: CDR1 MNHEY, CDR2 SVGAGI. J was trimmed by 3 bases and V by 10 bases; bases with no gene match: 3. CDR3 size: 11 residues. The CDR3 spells CATREGYEQYF. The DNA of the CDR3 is TGTGCCACCAGGGAGGGCTACGAGCAGTACTTC.

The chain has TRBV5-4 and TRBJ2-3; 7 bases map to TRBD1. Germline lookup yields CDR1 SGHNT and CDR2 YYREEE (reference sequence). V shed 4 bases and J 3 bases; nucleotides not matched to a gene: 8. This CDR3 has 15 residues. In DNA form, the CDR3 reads TGTGCCAGCAGCCCCCGGGACAGTCGAACAGATACGCAGTATTTT. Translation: CASSPRDSRTDTQYF.

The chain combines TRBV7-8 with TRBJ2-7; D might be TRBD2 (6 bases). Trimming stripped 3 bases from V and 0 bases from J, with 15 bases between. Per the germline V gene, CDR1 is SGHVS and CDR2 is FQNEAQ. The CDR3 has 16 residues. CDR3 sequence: CASSFVLLASSYEQYF. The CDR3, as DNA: TGTGCCAGCAGCTTCGTTTTACTAGCAAGCTCCTACGAGCAGTACTTC.